This entry describes one TCR beta chain. Its antigen remains unidentified. The cohort was made up of approximately 700 healthy bone marrow donors. At the time of sampling, every cohort member was nominally healthy, though immune exposures that went unrecorded were likely present. The donor tested CMV seropositive and was one of the 289 seropositive cohort members. A peripheral blood sample was collected from each donor, and TCR beta sequencing was performed on peripheral blood mononuclear cells. The Qiagen DNeasy Blood Extraction Kit was used to extract genomic DNA from the blood cell samples. The library was prepared using the immunoSEQ multiplex PCR assay. For the multiplex PCR, a mixture combining 60 forward primers for TCR Vbeta segments and 13 reverse primers for TCR Jbeta segments was used. The CDR3 region of rearranged TCR beta genes was amplified from genomic DNA by a multiplex PCR assay. Amplified TCR beta libraries were sequenced as 87-base-pair reads on the Illumina HiSeq System. Turning to the authors' computational methods: In a later analysis, some 80 million unique TCR beta chains were counted across the 500 to 850 repertoires, and approximately 11 million of these chains were shared by at least two donors. Raw reads were error-corrected and collapsed into unique sequences with a nearest-neighbor algorithm that merged closely related sequences to remove PCR and sequencing errors. Alignment of CDR3 sequences to IMGT reference sequences was used to assign V, D and J gene segments. For a sequence to be retained, a match of at least six nucleotides to both a V gene segment and a J gene segment was required. Rearrangements were classified as productive when the CDR3 lacked stop codons and remained in frame with V and J, and all other rearrangements were classified as non-productive. Following IMGT convention, CDR3 was defined as the stretch from the second conserved V-encoded cysteine to the conserved J-encoded phenylalanine. The earlier analysis of 500 to 750 of the donors excluded any sequence lacking an unambiguous match to a single V gene segment. In an earlier analysis of 587 of the donors, V segments were called functional above 56.7% productive rearrangements and were called segregating when the between-donor standard deviation exceeded 5%. To diagnose cytomegalovirus status from the catalog of TCR beta chain sequences, a statistical classification framework was built. In a later analysis, V and J genes were assigned by comparing TCR nucleotide sequences against IMGT/GENE-DB human TR gene sequences. Using the TCRdist pipeline, a later analysis assigned CDR3 sequences along with most-parsimonious VDJ recombination scenarios. In a later analysis, each TCR beta chain was defined by its CDR3 amino acid sequence together with its V-gene family, and reads without a unique V-gene family were excluded. To address suspected cross-contamination and a sequencing artifact, a later analysis removed 450 to 700 highly shared, low-generation-probability nucleotide sequences. In a later analysis, a clonal expansion index for each public chain was calculated from normalized within-repertoire ranks of inferred template counts. In a later analysis, generation probabilities were computed with a VDJ recombination model fitted to out-of-frame rearrangements, and the resulting probabilities were checked against IGoR. A later analysis scored TCR-TCR, TCR-HLA and TCR-CMV co-occurrence with hypergeometric tests, applying a repertoire-size bias correction to TCR pairs. In a later analysis, false discovery rates were estimated by permuting HLA or CMV assignments 20 times. A later analysis grouped co-occurring TCRs with DBSCAN, adding TCRdist sequence similarity when clustering within HLA-allele-positive subsets. Co-occurrence clustering excluded repertoires with fewer than 30,000 or more than 120,000 public chains, plus five with anomalous nucleotide sharing. Drawn from immuneACCESS, this table holds only the in-frame rearrangements with V and J called that TCRdb kept. Clones are partly lost; checked studies trace under half to an unresolved V gene and leave the rest unexplained. D and trimming were read from the DNA, whereas the V and J calls and clone size are those reported in that table. This sample's table has entries for about 170,000 clones. 0.79% of the sample is held by the ten biggest clonotypes.

Trimmed from V: 2 bases; trimmed from J: 3 bases; junction bases lacking a gene match: 5. CDR1 and CDR2 (SGDLS, YYNGEE) derive from the germline V gene. The CDR3 sequence holds 15 residues, the cysteine and phenylalanine included. Only the CDR3 DNA stays, 45 bases, in frame from base 1. The entry originates in a study of cytomegalovirus exposure and HLA in healthy donors (dated by TCRdb to the late 2010s). For the study in its entirety: An earlier analysis of some 550 of the donors reported 276 Gb of sequence data and around 120 million unique TCR beta sequences from some 180 million T cells. Approximately 300 gigabases of sequencing data and tens of millions of unique TCR sequences were included in an early release covering over 600 HLA-typed donors. Of the roughly 400 genotyped donors, roughly 76% were placed in the genetic ancestry cluster associated with self-reported Caucasian donors. The study aimed to test whether cataloging public T cell receptors could reveal signatures of past pathogen exposure. The study profiled the T cell repertoires of about 720 subjects by immunosequencing and related them to cytomegalovirus serostatus. Along with the approximately 670-subject first cohort, a separate validation cohort of 120 different subjects was used. To predict cytomegalovirus infection status, the study combined high-throughput TCR immunosequencing, statistical association of individual TCRs with disease status, and machine learning. In a later analysis, previously published TCR beta repertoires from 550 to 750 donors were re-analyzed and high-resolution HLA genotyping was added so that TCR occurrence patterns could be studied. Rather than using new phenotypic data, the later analysis identified candidate immune exposures from TCR beta sequences and from how often those sequences occurred across donors. In an earlier analysis of roughly 540 of the donors, high-throughput TCR beta sequencing was used to judge whether each TCR beta V gene segment behaved as functional or pseudogenic. Alongside the repertoire data, information on donor age, sex, ethnicity and CMV serostatus was compiled. Genome-wide SNP genotypes for about 55% of the roughly 670 donors were used in a later genetic analysis, which treated that subset as a discovery cohort. Every discovery cohort repertoire had been produced on one sequencing platform. Both class I and class II loci were covered by HLA typing, at four-digit resolution. Typing coverage differed by locus: A, B, C, DRB1 and DQB1 were typed in roughly 629-640 donors, DQA1 in about 500, DPA1 in some 600, and DPB1 in 450 to 480. Roughly 5 DR-DQ haplotypes were handled as single units for association and clustering because linkage in the cohort was strong. On average, around 240,000 unique TCR beta nucleotide sequences were sequenced per donor among roughly 430 genotyped donors of the cohort, with approximately 18% of those sequences being non-productive. Here is what the overall study found, with its caveats: Because some donors lacked HLA typing at each locus, the association tests relied only on the typed subset. Immune exposure information for the cohort was limited to CMV serostatus. A later analysis found that HLA-associated TCR beta chains were more clonally expanded and had lower generation probabilities than equally common non-associated chains. This cohort had only TCR beta chains sequenced, and the lack of alpha or paired-chain data limited which features could be detected. According to a later analysis, most CMV-associated TCR beta chains appeared to be HLA-restricted, and the HLA associations seemed to be driven largely by CMV exposure. Presence/absence analyses assumed roughly uniform sequencing depth across donors, an assumption that may not hold. Broadly in line with IMGT annotations, most TCR beta V segments showed up in productive rearrangements about 87% or about 30% of the time in an earlier analysis of 587 of the donors. In vitro tests confirmed that a few of the cytomegalovirus-associated TCR beta chains recognize cytomegalovirus antigens. According to the authors, the approach could potentially be generalized to other disease states and immunological phenotypes. Because counts were too low, more than 15 rarely observed V segments, including chromosome 9 orphons, were left out of the earlier analysis of about 500 of the donors. Specific HLA alleles were associated with 15,000 to 20,000 TCR beta sequences at a false discovery rate of 0.05 in a later analysis. Most TCR sequences were observed very rarely across donors, whereas some public TCRs were present in many individuals. In a later analysis, TCR association rates were found to vary across HLA loci, with the most associated TCRs seen for DRB1 alleles and the fewest for HLA-C alleles. Some IMGT-functional V segments, including TRBV6-2 and TRBV6-3, could not be told apart with the 87-base-pair reads, so those segments were excluded. Linkage disequilibrium might explain the correlated functional status among segregating V segments, but an unknown experimental factor could not be excluded. A later genetic analysis reported fewer N-insertions in productive TCRs among donors in an Asian-associated ancestry cluster than the roughly 720-donor mean. A cluster of highly shared sequence variants was judged likely to represent a technical artifact of the sequencing pipeline. The classifier was reported to diagnose cytomegalovirus status with high specificity and sensitivity in both the original and validation cohorts. When HLA alleles, especially DR and DQ, strongly co-occurred, TCR associations were difficult to assign to individual alleles. V-gene and J-gene trimming of TCR beta chains was associated with a missense DCLRE1C variant in a later genetic analysis, and the association was replicated in an independent cohort. Several of the top co-occurrence clusters appeared to be linked to parvovirus B19, influenza, CMV and Epstein-Barr virus, according to a later analysis. The study gave a list of 150 to 200 TCR beta chains associated with cytomegalovirus. A further reported finding was that TCR beta sequences accurately predicted the HLA-A and HLA-B alleles for most subjects in the first cohort.

The sequenced sample consisted of PBMCs. Here the chain combines TRBV9 and TRBJ2-3; 8 nucleotides in the junction match TRBD2. This receptor was taken from a woman aged 18-29 years in good health and CMV-seropositive. The CDR3 corresponds to CASSVSGVRTDTQYF. In nucleotide form, the sequence is TGTGCCAGCAGCGTTAGCGGGGTGAGAACAGATACGCAGTATTTT.